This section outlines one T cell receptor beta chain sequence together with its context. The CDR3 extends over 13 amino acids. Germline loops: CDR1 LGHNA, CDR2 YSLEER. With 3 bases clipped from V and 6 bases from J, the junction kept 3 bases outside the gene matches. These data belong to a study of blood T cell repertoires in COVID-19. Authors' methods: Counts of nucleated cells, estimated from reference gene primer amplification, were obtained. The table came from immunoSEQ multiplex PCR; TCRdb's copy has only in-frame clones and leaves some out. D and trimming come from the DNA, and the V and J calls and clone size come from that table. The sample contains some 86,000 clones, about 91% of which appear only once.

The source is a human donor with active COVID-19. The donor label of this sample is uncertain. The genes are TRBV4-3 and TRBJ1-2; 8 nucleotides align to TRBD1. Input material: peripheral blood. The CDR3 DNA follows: TGCGCCAGCAGCCAGACAGGGGAAAATGGCTACACCTTC. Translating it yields CASSQTGENGYTF.